These 28 T cell receptor beta chains came from one sample sequenced in a study of control samples from healthy donors and cancer patients (dated by TCRdb to 2020 to 2022). The library was generated by the immunoSEQ multiplex PCR assay. The table was pulled from immuneACCESS by TCRdb, which kept in-frame rearrangements only. Such tables lose some clones; where checked, under half of the loss comes from unresolved V genes, and the rest has no known cause. The sample yields approximately 46,000 clones; around 87% were counted once. Of the sample, approximately 10% falls within the top ten clones. Material for sequencing was PBMCs. The receptors originated from a woman aged 55-69 years with lung cancer.

V and J are TRBV9 and TRBJ2-1, with D perhaps assigned TRBD1 or TRBD2 (5 bases each). There are 14 residues in the CDR3. The germline CDR1 and CDR2 sequences are SGDLS and YYNGEE. Deletions cut 3 bases from V and 9 bases from J, with 16 bases between. CDR3 nucleotides: TGTGCCAGCAGCGACGGGACCCCCCAGGGTGAGCAGTTCTTC. As protein: CASSDGTPQGEQFF.

The rearrangement uses TRBV7-2 and TRBJ2-3; D gene uncertain. V was clipped by 1 base and J by 4 bases, with 6 bases between them. The CDR3 runs 13 residues. CDR1 and CDR2 from the germline V gene are SGHTA and FQGNSA. CDR3 bases: TGTGCCAGCAGCTTAGTGGGCGCAGATACGCAGTATTTT. This codes for CASSLVGADTQYF. Complete variable domain (other parts from reference TRBV7-2 and TRBJ2-3): GAGVSQSPSNKVTEKGKDVELRCDPISGHTALYWYRQSLGQGLEFLIYFQGNSAPDKSGLPSDRFSAERTGGSVSTLTIQRTQQEDSAVYLCASSLVGADTQYFGPGTRLTVL.

This clone was counted a few times. V is TRBV27 and J is TRBJ2-7; D call uncertain. CDR1 is MNHEY and CDR2 is SMNVEV in the germline V gene (reference sequence). The CDR3 totals 13 residues. The V end was cut by 5 bases, the J end by 2 bases, with 10 bases between. Here the CDR3 DNA reads TGTGCCAGCAGTCAAGATGGCCCCTACGAGCAGTACTTC. As protein: CASSQDGPYEQYF.

This clone was seen a single time. At one end the junction does not follow the germline gene, possibly because of a read error. In DNA, the CDR3 is TGTGCCAGCAGCCTAGACAGGGGCCACGAGCAGTACTTC. The encoded protein is CASSLDRGHEQYF. This chain links TRBV11-2 with TRBJ2-7; 8 bases are a match to TRBD1. The germline CDR1 and CDR2 sequences are SGHAT and FQNNGV. This CDR3 is 13 amino acids long.

This clone appeared a single time. V is TRBV19 and J is TRBJ2-7; possible D gene TRBD1, 6 bases. Trimming stripped 5 bases from V and 7 bases from J, with 21 bases between. CDR3 length equals 15 residues. Germline loops: CDR1 LNHDA, CDR2 SQIVND (reference sequence). Here the CDR3 DNA reads TGTGCCAGTAGTCAACAGGGACCCTACGGAGGAGAGCAGTACTTC. This encodes CASSQQGPYGGEQYF.

The rearrangement links TRBV7-2 to TRBJ2-5, with 11 nucleotides matching TRBD2. V shed 3 bases and J 4 bases; nucleotides not matched to a gene: 1. The CDR3 covers 14 residues. Germline loops: CDR1 SGHTA, CDR2 FQGNSA. The CDR3 here is CASSFGLAGETQYF. The CDR3 nucleotides read TGTGCCAGCAGCTTCGGACTAGCGGGAGAGACCCAGTACTTC. Based on the CDR3 plus reference TRBV7-2 and TRBJ2-5, the full variable domain is GAGVSQSPSNKVTEKGKDVELRCDPISGHTALYWYRQSLGQGLEFLIYFQGNSAPDKSGLPSDRFSAERTGGSVSTLTIQRTQQEDSAVYLCASSFGLAGETQYFGPGTRLLVL.

The gene calls are TRBV4-2 and TRBJ2-7; 7 bases map to TRBD2. This CDR3 contains 17 residues. Looked up from germline, CDR1 is LGHNA and CDR2 is YNFKEQ. The trim removed 1 base at V and 2 bases at J, leaving 11 bases unmatched. Here the CDR3 DNA reads TGTGCCAGCAGCCAAGGGGCAATACGGGAGGCCGCCTACGAGCAGTACTTC. Translation: CASSQGAIREAAYEQYF.

This clone was detected only a few times. The same CDR3 can be traced to other DNA sequences in this sample. The rearrangement links TRBV3-1 (or the pseudogene TRBV3-2) to TRBJ2-7; possible D gene TRBD1, 5 bases. Trimming cost V 4 bases and J 3 bases, with 7 bases left between them. Germline CDR1 is LGHDT and CDR2 is YNNKEL (reference sequence). The CDR3 is 12 amino acids. The CDR3 DNA reads TGTGCCAGCAGCCTAAGGGGCTACGAGCAGTACTTC. Translated: CASSLRGYEQYF.

The V gene is TRBV10-3, the J gene TRBJ2-2; 9 bases align to TRBD2. The CDR3 is 18 amino acids. After removal of 6 bases from V and 3 bases from J, the junction contained 14 bases not matched to a gene. Germline-derived CDR1 and CDR2 are ENHRY and SYGVKD. CDR3 sequence: CAISAWPLAGDDTGELFF. CDR3 coding DNA: TGTGCCATCAGCGCCTGGCCTTTAGCGGGAGACGACACCGGGGAGCTGTTTTTT.

The chain links TRBV12-3 or TRBV12-4 to TRBJ1-1; no firm D call. This CDR3 has 13 amino acids. Between the trimmed V and J ends, which lost 7 bases and 3 bases, there was a span of 12 bases. The CDR3, as DNA: TGTGCCAGCAAAGGGTCTGGGTACACTGAAGCTTTCTTT. Encoded protein: CASKGSGYTEAFF.

The chain is built from TRBV10-2 and TRBJ1-6, with a tentative D call TRBD1 (6 bases). V lost 6 bases and J 10 bases, leaving 31 bases between the germline ends. Germline V gene lookup returns CDR1 WSHSY and CDR2 SAAADI. This CDR3 comprises 19 residues. The CDR3 nucleotides are TGCGCCAGCAGATCCTCCGACGACGCGCGGACAGTCTTGGGATCACCCCTCCACTTT. Its translation is CASRSSDDARTVLGSPLHF.

The V gene is TRBV19, the J gene TRBJ2-2; D is possibly TRBD1 (6 bases). Trimming removed 3 bases at V and 7 bases at J, with 9 bases between. The CDR3 extends over 13 amino acids. Germline V gene sequence: CDR1 LNHDA, CDR2 SQIVND (reference sequence). DNA for the CDR3: TGTGCCAGTAGTATCATAGGGGGCGGGGAGCTGTTTTTT. This codes for CASSIIGGGELFF.

This rearrangement joins TRBV7-2 to TRBJ2-2; D gene unclear. V was clipped by 2 bases and J by 6 bases, with 10 bases between them. The CDR3 length is 14 residues. CDR1 and CDR2 (germline): SGHTA, FQGNSA. The CDR3 DNA follows: TGTGCCAGCAGCTTACATCAAGGAGCCGGGGAGCTGTTTTTT. It specifies CASSLHQGAGELFF.

The chain couples TRBV24-1 to TRBJ2-3; TRBD2 might be the D (6 bases). This CDR3 is built from 13 residues. V lost 7 bases, J lost 2 bases, and 9 bases lay in between. In germline, CDR1 is KGHDR, CDR2 SFDVKD. In DNA form, the CDR3 reads TGTGCCACCAGGGCTAGCGCCACAGATACGCAGTATTTT. Its protein is CATRASATDTQYF.

The V and J genes are TRBV11-2 and TRBJ2-1; 9 positions match TRBD2. Germline V CDR1 and CDR2: SGHAT, FQNNGV. After removal of 8 bases from V and 7 bases from J, the junction contained 9 bases not matched to a gene. The CDR3 covers 14 residues. For the CDR3, the DNA is TGTGCCAGCGGTGTGGCGGGAGGGAGGAATGAGCAGTTCTTC. Translation: CASGVAGGRNEQFF.

There are a few counts of this clone. The gene calls are TRBV19 and TRBJ2-6; a weak D match, TRBD2 (6 bases). Per the germline V gene, CDR1 is LNHDA and CDR2 is SQIVND (reference sequence). V lost 5 bases, J lost 0 bases, and 14 bases lay in between. The CDR3 extends over 17 amino acids. The CDR3: CASSPRGGDSGANVLTF. The CDR3 DNA is TGTGCCAGTAGTCCGAGAGGAGGGGACTCTGGGGCCAACGTCCTGACTTTC.

This rearrangement joins TRBV2 to TRBJ1-3, with D unresolved. Between the trimmed V and J ends, which lost 8 bases and 0 bases, there was a span of 11 bases. Germline CDR1 SNHLY, CDR2 FYNNEI. The CDR3 consists of 14 residues. In DNA form, the CDR3 reads TGTGCCAGCGCCGACGGCAGCTCTGGAAACACCATATATTTT. Protein sequence: CASADGSSGNTIYF.

This chain uses TRBV3-1 (or the pseudogene TRBV3-2) with TRBJ2-1; D possibly matches TRBD1 or TRBD2 (5 bases each). Trimming left V 1 base short and J 12 bases short, with 16 bases between. The CDR3 spans 14 residues. Germline lookup yields CDR1 LGHDT and CDR2 YNNKEL (reference sequence). In DNA, the CDR3 is TGTGCCAGCAGCCAAGCTCAGGGAGCCCAACGGCAGTTCTTC. Its protein product is CASSQAQGAQRQFF.

The chain uses TRBV3-1 (or the pseudogene TRBV3-2) and TRBJ1-4, with 7 nucleotides matching TRBD1. This CDR3 comprises 15 residues. Germline V CDR1 and CDR2: LGHDT, YNNKEL (reference sequence). The J segment lost 2 bases and the V segment lost 4 bases, leaving 4 bases of the junction unmatched. The CDR3 protein is CASSLQTGTNEKLFF. In DNA, the CDR3 is TGTGCCAGCAGCCTCCAGACAGGGACTAATGAAAAACTGTTTTTT.

The chain joins TRBV21-1 to TRBJ2-7; TRBD2, the table's D call, lacks a check against the DNA. TRBV21-1 is tagged as a pseudogene. CDR3 length equals 14 residues. The CDR3 bases are TGTGCCAGCAGCTCCCGGGACTACCCCTACGAGCAGTACTTC. Its translation is CASSSRDYPYEQYF.

This rearrangement joins TRBV19 to TRBJ2-7; 9 nucleotides align to TRBD1. The CDR3 is 14 amino acids. V dropped 3 bases and J dropped 2; count of bases not matched to a gene: 2. Germline CDR1 and CDR2: LNHDA and SQIVND (reference sequence). The CDR3 is CASSITGGPYEQYF. CDR3 bases: TGTGCCAGTAGTATTACAGGGGGCCCCTACGAGCAGTACTTC.

This clone was detected once. Other DNA sequences in the sample encode the same CDR3. The chain is built from TRBV30 and TRBJ1-1; 8 nucleotides line up with TRBD1. After removal of 3 bases from V and 1 base from J, the junction contained 10 bases not matched to a gene. The CDR3 runs 16 residues. Germline V gives CDR1 GTSNPN, CDR2 SVGIG (reference sequence). The CDR3 coding sequence is TGTGCCTGGAGGAGGGGAAAGACAGGGGCGAACACTGAAGCTTTCTTT. Protein: CAWRRGKTGANTEAFF.

This clone was counted a single time. This chain connects TRBV6-1 to TRBJ1-1; D might be TRBD1 (5 bases). The CDR3 is 16 residues long. Per germline, CDR1 MNHNS and CDR2 SASEGT. The V and J ends lost 2 bases and 0 bases respectively, with 13 bases between them. Written as DNA, the CDR3 is TGTGCCAGCAGTGAAAGCACAGGCCTCATGAACACTGAAGCTTTCTTT. It encodes CASSESTGLMNTEAFF.

This clone was seen once. V usage is TRBV12-5 and J usage is TRBJ1-5; D gene ambiguous. The CDR3 covers 12 residues. Germline CDR1 LGHNT, CDR2 FRNRAP. V lost 2 bases to trimming and J lost 5 bases, with 4 bases between them. The CDR3 DNA reads as TGTGCTAGTGGTTTGCCAGATCAGCCCCAGCATTTT. Its protein is CASGLPDQPQHF.

The gene calls are TRBV7-2 and TRBJ2-7; the match to TRBD2 covers 7 bases. Germline V gene sequence: CDR1 SGHTA, CDR2 FQGNSA. J gave up 0 bases and V 6 bases, and 11 bases lay outside the gene matches. This CDR3 has 16 amino acids. CDR3 DNA sequence: TGTGCCAGCAGTCTTGAGAGCGGGATTGCCTCCTACGAGCAGTACTTC. Protein: CASSLESGIASYEQYF.

The rearrangement links TRBV6-1 to TRBJ1-2; D uncertain. Between the trimmed V and J ends, which lost 0 bases and 1 base, there was a span of 12 bases. The CDR3 spans 16 residues. Germline assignment: CDR1 MNHNS and CDR2 SASEGT. The DNA for the CDR3 is TGTGCCAGCAGTGAAGCGGGCGGGTCCTTTAACTATGGCTACACCTTC. Translating gives CASSEAGGSFNYGYTF.

The chain joins TRBV5-5 to TRBJ2-3, with D possibly matching TRBD1 (5 bases). Germline V gene lookup returns CDR1 SGHKS and CDR2 YYEKEE (reference sequence). With 0 bases removed from V and 5 bases from J, the gap between germline ends came to 16 bases. The CDR3 spans 16 residues. CDR3 region: CASSLDQGDIIDTQYF. Written as DNA, the CDR3 is TGTGCCAGCAGCTTGGACCAGGGCGATATTATAGATACGCAGTATTTT.

As DNA, the CDR3 is TGTGCCAGCAGGACCGGGGTTTCGGCCAAAAACATTCAGTACTTC. Translating gives CASRTGVSAKNIQYF. The V call is TRBV6-5, the J call TRBJ2-4; D is perhaps TRBD2 (5 bases). CDR1 is MNHEY and CDR2 is SVGAGI in the germline V gene. The CDR3 runs 15 residues. Trimming took 6 bases from V and 1 from J, leaving 13 bases between them.